A selection of T cell receptor beta chains follows, all from one sample in a study of OX40 agonist ivuxolimab in advanced cancers. Assay: immunoSEQ multiplex PCR; the TCRdb copy retains only in-frame clones and omits some. The profile shows about 66,000 clones, roughly 85% of them singletons. The source was CD4+ or CD8+ T cells sorted from blood, collected in a trial of the OX40 agonist ivuxolimab. Source of these receptors: an adult with an advanced solid tumor such as melanoma, head and neck, liver or kidney cancer. CDR3s include the opening cysteine and the closing phenylalanine or tryptophan. The D gene is left open where the match is weak. Clone size appears in some rows only: once, few, many, or a class for an expanded clone.

size	V	D	J	DNA	CDR3
NA	TRBV5-4	NA	TRBJ2-5	TGCCGAATAGGCAGGGGAGAGACCCAGTACTTC	CRIGRGETQYF
NA	TRBV7-2	NA	TRBJ1-5	TGTGCCAGCAGCTTTGGGGGCATCGGTCAGCCCCAGCATTTT	CASSFGGIGQPQHF
NA	TRBV6-6	NA	TRBJ1-5	TGTGCCAGCAGTTACTCGACGTCACAGCCCCAGCATTTT	CASSYSTSQPQHF
NA	TRBV27	TRBD2	TRBJ2-7	TGTGCCAGCAGCTTTCTAGCGGGAGGCTACGAGCAGTACTTC	CASSFLAGGYEQYF
once	TRBV5-8	NA	TRBJ1-2	TGTGCCAGCAGCTTGGACATGTCATACTATGGCTACACCTTC	CASSLDMSYYGYTF
once	TRBV7-2	NA	TRBJ2-3	TGTGCCAGCAGCTTACAGGGAGCAGATACGCAGTATTTT	CASSLQGADTQYF
NA	TRBV10-3	NA	TRBJ2-2	TGTGCCATCACCAGACTCAACACCGGGGAGCTGTTTTTT	CAITRLNTGELFF
NA	TRBV6-1	NA	TRBJ1-2	TGTGCCAGCAGTGAAGACTATGGCTACACCTTC	CASSEDYGYTF
NA	TRBV7-2	NA	TRBJ1-1	TGTGCCAGCAGCCCCCTTGCCTCGTGGGGTGTACATACTGAAGCTTTCTTT	CASSPLASWGVHTEAFF
once	TRBV1	NA	TRBJ1-1	TGCTGGCGGGGTTCGGGACAGAACACTGAGGCTTTCTTT	CWRGSGQNTEAFF
few	TRBV28	NA	TRBJ1-2	TGTGCCAGCTTAGAGGGGGAGGCTGGCTACACCTTC	CASLEGEAGYTF
NA	TRBV5-1	TRBD2	TRBJ2-7	TGCGCCAGCAGCTTGGCTAGCGGGACCGTCTACGAGCAGTACTTC	CASSLASGTVYEQYF
once	TRBV10-3	NA	TRBJ1-2	TGTGCCATCAGTGAGTCGAAGCGGCTCCCTCTCAGGGATGGCTACACCTTC	CAISESKRLPLRDGYTF
NA	TRBV5-4	NA	TRBJ1-1	TGTGCCAGCAGCTTGGGGGGGGCGAACACTGAAGCTTTCTTT	CASSLGGANTEAFF
NA	TRBV6-1	NA	TRBJ1-6	TGTGCCAGCAGTGAAATAGGGGACCCGTATAGCTCCTATAATTCACCCCTCCACTTT	CASSEIGDPYSSYNSPLHF
NA	TRBV27	TRBD1	TRBJ1-1	TGTGCCAGCAGTCCCCGGGGGACAGGCCTGAAAGCTTTCTTT	CASSPRGTGLKAFF
NA	TRBV28	NA	TRBJ1-5	TGTGCCAGCAGTTTCCCACTGGAGGGAGGGGTGTATCAGCCCCAGCATTTT	CASSFPLEGGVYQPQHF
NA	TRBV5-8	TRBD2	TRBJ2-1	TGTGCCAGTCTCCCCCCCGGTAGCGGGGGGGCTGCTGAGCAGTTCTTC	CASLPPGSGGAAEQFF
NA	TRBV9	NA	TRBJ1-5	TGTGCCAGCAGCGCCGTTTACAATCAGCCCCAGCATTTT	CASSAVYNQPQHF
few	TRBV27	NA	TRBJ2-7	TGTGCCAGCTCTACCTCCTACGAGCAGTACTTC	CASSTSYEQYF
NA	TRBV10-3	NA	TRBJ2-2	TGTGCTTCTATGGGGCGGGGAAGTTTCGCGAACACCGGGGAGCTGTTTTTT	CASMGRGSFANTGELFF
few	TRBV7-3	NA	TRBJ1-2	TGTGCCAGCGGCTTCCCCGGGACACCCTATGGCTACACCTTC	CASGFPGTPYGYTF
once	TRBV5-1	NA	TRBJ2-7	TGCGCCAGCAGCTTCGGGTACGAAACCTACGAGCAGTACTTC	CASSFGYETYEQYF
NA	TRBV6-4	NA	TRBJ1-2	TGTGCCAGCAGTGACCCGCGGCAAGGCTACACCTTC	CASSDPRQGYTF
NA	TRBV21-1	NA	TRBJ2-3	TGTGCCAGCAGCGAAGGGCCAGAGAGCACAGATACGCAGTATTTT	CASSEGPESTDTQYF
NA	TRBV19	TRBD1	TRBJ1-5	TGTGCCAGTAGCGCCTACAGGGGTGGTCAGCCCCAGCATTTT	CASSAYRGGQPQHF
once	TRBV16	TRBD1	TRBJ1-5	TGTGCCAGCAGCTCCTCTCGACAGGGGGGGAATCAGCCCCAGCATTTT	CASSSSRQGGNQPQHF
NA	TRBV19	TRBD2	TRBJ2-1	TGTGCCAGTAGTATATACCTAGCGGGAGGGGGATGGAATGAGCAGTTCTTC	CASSIYLAGGGWNEQFF
once	TRBV2	NA	TRBJ2-2	TGTGCCAGCAGCTGGAACACCGGGGAGCTGTTTTTT	CASSWNTGELFF
NA	TRBV6-1	TRBD1	TRBJ2-7	TGTGCCAGCGACAGGACAGGGACCTACGAGCAGTACTTC	CASDRTGTYEQYF
few	TRBV19	NA	TRBJ1-6	TGTGCCAGTATAGCCGGGGGAAATTCACCCCTCCACTTT	CASIAGGNSPLHF
NA	TRBV27	NA	TRBJ2-2	TGTGCCAGCGGATACACCGGGGAGCTGTTTTTT	CASGYTGELFF
NA	TRBV11-2	NA	TRBJ2-2	TGTGCCAGCAGCTCGGCCCCTAGGGGCGGGGAGCTGTTTTTT	CASSSAPRGGELFF
NA	TRBV6-1	TRBD1	TRBJ2-7	TGTGCCAGCAGTGGTGAGGGGGCCTCCTACGAGCAGTACTTC	CASSGEGASYEQYF
NA	TRBV19	TRBD1	TRBJ2-7	TGTGCCAGTAGTGGGCCCACAGGGGTGGAGCAGTACTTC	CASSGPTGVEQYF
NA	TRBV10-2	NA	TRBJ2-5	TGCGCCACTTCCCCAGGGAGCTGGGAGACCCAGTACTTC	CATSPGSWETQYF
once	TRBV6-5	TRBD1	TRBJ1-5	TGTGCCAGCAGTTACACCGGGACAGACGACCCCCAGCATTTT	CASSYTGTDDPQHF
NA	TRBV9	NA	TRBJ2-1	TGTGCCAGCAGCCTACTTACCGGACCCGACAATGAGCAGTTCTTC	CASSLLTGPDNEQFF
few	TRBV6-5	TRBD1	TRBJ2-7	TGTGCCAGCGGCTCCCGGACAGGGGGCTCACACGAGCAGTACTTC	CASGSRTGGSHEQYF
NA	TRBV5-8	NA	TRBJ2-3	TGTGCCAGCAAGCCCCACACAGATACGCAGTATTTT	CASKPHTDTQYF